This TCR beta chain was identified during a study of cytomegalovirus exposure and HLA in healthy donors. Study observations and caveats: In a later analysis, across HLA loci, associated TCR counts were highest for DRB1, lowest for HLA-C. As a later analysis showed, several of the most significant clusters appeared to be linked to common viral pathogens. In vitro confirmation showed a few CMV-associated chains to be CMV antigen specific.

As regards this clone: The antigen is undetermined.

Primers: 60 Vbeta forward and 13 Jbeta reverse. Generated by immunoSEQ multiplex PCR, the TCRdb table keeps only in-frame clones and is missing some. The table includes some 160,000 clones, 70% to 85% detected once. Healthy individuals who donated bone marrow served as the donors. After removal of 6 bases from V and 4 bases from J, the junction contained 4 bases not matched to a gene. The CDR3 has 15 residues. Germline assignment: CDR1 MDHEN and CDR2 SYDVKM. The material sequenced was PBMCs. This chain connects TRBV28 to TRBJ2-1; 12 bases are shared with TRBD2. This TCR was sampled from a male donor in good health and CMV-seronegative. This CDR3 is CASRPTSGGYNEQFF. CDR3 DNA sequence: TGTGCCAGCAGACCCACTAGCGGGGGGTACAATGAGCAGTTCTTC.